The TCR beta chain under discussion was sequenced for a study of blood T cell repertoires in COVID-19. As for the study in general: Samples came from the United States, Italy and Spain, spanning acute and convalescent COVID-19. Sources were T cells, B-cell-depleted T cells, or PBMCs; the material itself was cDNA or gDNA.

Participants came from about two dozen US areas, aged roughly 18 to 89 years. Germline V CDR1 and CDR2: SGHNT, YYREEE (reference sequence). This CDR3 region has 15 residues. V shed 5 bases and J 3 bases; nucleotides not matched to a gene: 5. Study processing details: Quantification of nucleated cells was approximated via reference gene primer amplification. The repertoire was sequenced with immunoSEQ multiplex PCR; TCRdb's copy has only in-frame clones and lacks some. V and J calls and clone size are as listed in that table; D and trimming were resolved from the DNA. The sample includes over 250,000 clones, just under 90% of them seen just once.

This receptor was obtained from a woman aged 55 to 70 who had recovered from COVID-19. The chain employs TRBV5-4 and TRBJ2-2; TRBD1 agrees at 9 bases. The material sequenced was PBMCs or T cells enriched from blood (not recorded which). The CDR3 coding sequence is TGTGCCAGCAGGACCGGGACAGGGTACACCGGGGAGCTGTTTTTT. It codes for CASRTGTGYTGELFF.